These T cell receptor beta chains were read from a single sample in a study of blood T cell repertoires in COVID-19. Only in-frame clones appear in the TCRdb table, and some are missing; sequencing was by immunoSEQ multiplex PCR. The data show 110,000 to 150,000 clones, approximately 81% seen once. Sequencing was performed on peripheral blood. The receptors shown here come from a human donor in a cohort sampled during active COVID-19. CDR3s include the opening cysteine and the closing phenylalanine or tryptophan. A D gene is named only where the DNA matches it firmly. Clone size appears in some rows only: once, few, many, or a class for an expanded clone.

J	size	D	V	CDR3	DNA
TRBJ2-7	.	TRBD2	TRBV7-2	CASSSLSTSGAVEQYF	TGTGCCAGCAGCTCTTTATCGACTAGCGGAGCCGTCGAGCAGTACTTC
TRBJ1-6	once	TRBD1	TRBV19	CASSVQGNDSPLHF	TGTGCCAGTAGTGTACAGGGGAACGATTCACCCCTCCACTTT
TRBJ2-5	.	TRBD2	TRBV19	CASRSAGLAAETQYF	TGTGCCAGTAGAAGCGCCGGACTAGCGGCCGAGACCCAGTACTTC
TRBJ2-7	few	.	TRBV4-1	CASSVQSRGLNEQYF	TGCGCCAGCAGCGTACAATCGAGAGGTCTTAACGAGCAGTACTTC
TRBJ1-5	once	.	TRBV7-2	CASSLARLQPQHF	TGTGCCAGCAGCTTAGCGCGGCTTCAGCCCCAGCATTTT
TRBJ2-1	.	TRBD2	TRBV5-6	CASRQGLAGDAEQFF	TGTGCCAGCAGACAAGGACTAGCGGGAGATGCTGAGCAGTTCTTC
TRBJ2-7	.	.	TRBV25-1	CASSVSRGRFYEQYF	TGTGCCAGCAGCGTTTCCCGAGGGAGATTCTACGAGCAGTACTTC
TRBJ1-6	once	.	TRBV19	CASSPPNSPLHF	TGTGCCAGTAGCCCTCCGAATTCACCCCTCCACTTT
TRBJ2-7	once	.	TRBV4-1	CASSQVLVGGYEQYF	TGCGCCAGCAGCCAAGTGCTCGTAGGCGGGTACGAGCAGTACTTC
TRBJ1-1	.	.	TRBV6-5	CASSYDSFPGNTEAFF	TGTGCCAGCAGTTACGACAGCTTCCCGGGGAACACTGAAGCTTTCTTT
TRBJ2-7	.	TRBD1	TRBV11-2	CASSSRDRGGYEQYF	TGTGCCAGCAGCTCCCGGGACAGGGGGGGCTACGAGCAGTACTTC
TRBJ2-3	.	TRBD2	TRBV18	CASSRTSNTDTQYF	TGTGCCAGCTCGCGGACTAGTAACACAGATACGCAGTATTTT
TRBJ1-2	.	.	TRBV27	CASSFRPTNYGYTF	TGTGCCAGCAGTTTCAGGCCTACTAACTATGGCTACACCTTC
TRBJ2-7	.	.	TRBV7-2	CASSLGPGDEQYF	TGTGCCAGCAGCCTGGGGCCAGGGGACGAGCAGTACTTC
TRBJ2-7	.	TRBD1	TRBV7-2	CASSLVGTGFSYEQYF	TGTGCCAGCAGCTTAGTTGGGACAGGGTTTTCCTACGAGCAGTACTTC
TRBJ1-5	.	TRBD1	TRBV7-2	CASSARGQPQHF	TGTGCCAGCAGCGCCAGGGGACAGCCACAGCATTTT
TRBJ2-7	.	TRBD2	TRBV4-3	CASSPSASGRLRGPYEQYF	TGCGCCAGCAGCCCCTCTGCTAGCGGGAGGTTGAGAGGTCCCTACGAGCAGTACTTC
TRBJ2-7	.	TRBD1	TRBV28	CASSTTGGSHYEQYF	TGTGCCAGCAGCACAACAGGGGGCAGCCACTACGAGCAGTACTTC
TRBJ1-6	.	TRBD1	TRBV4-2	CASSQEGTGQGSPLHF	TGTGCCAGCAGCCAAGAGGGGACAGGACAGGGTTCACCCCTCCACTTT
TRBJ2-1	.	TRBD2	TRBV6-7	CASSPPPTSGSPSAYNEQFF	TGTGCCAGCAGTCCCCCCCCGACTAGCGGGAGCCCCAGCGCCTACAATGAGCAGTTCTTC
TRBJ2-7	.	.	TRBV15	CATSRGGDSYEQYF	TGTGCCACCAGCAGAGGCGGGGATAGCTACGAGCAGTACTTC
TRBJ1-2	.	TRBD1	TRBV6-2/TRBV6-3	CASSFGTVPGYTF	TGTGCCAGCAGTTTCGGGACAGTGCCCGGCTACACCTTC
TRBJ2-6	.	.	TRBV6-2/TRBV6-3	CASSYGGPSGANVLTF	TGTGCCAGCAGTTACGGCGGTCCCTCTGGGGCCAACGTCCTGACTTTC
TRBJ2-2	.	TRBD2	TRBV28	CASEVFGRTGELFF	TGTGCCAGCGAGGTCTTCGGGAGGACCGGGGAGCTGTTTTTT
TRBJ2-5	.	.	TRBV6-5	CASSYSQQETQYF	TGTGCCAGCAGTTACTCTCAGCAAGAGACCCAGTACTTC
TRBJ2-1	.	.	TRBV24-1	CATSDWGRNEQFF	TGTGCCACCAGTGATTGGGGGCGGAATGAGCAGTTCTTC
TRBJ2-7	.	.	TRBV19	CASSITPGSYEQYF	TGTGCCAGTAGTATAACACCCGGGAGTTACGAGCAGTACTTC
TRBJ1-2	.	.	TRBV28	CAVGIAPLDYYFNYGYTF	TGTGCGGTGGGGATAGCCCCTCTGGACTACTATTTTAACTATGGCTACACCTTC
TRBJ2-3	.	TRBD2	TRBV18	CASSPPVAGGISDTQYF	TGTGCCAGCTCACCACCGGTCGCGGGAGGAATCTCAGATACGCAGTATTTT
TRBJ2-3	.	.	TRBV2	CASSLNYGTDTQYF	TGTGCCAGCAGCCTAAATTACGGCACAGATACGCAGTATTTT
TRBJ1-6	.	TRBD1	TRBV28	CASSKTGHNSPLHF	TGTGCCAGCAGTAAGACAGGGCATAATTCACCCCTCCACTTT
TRBJ1-5	.	TRBD1	TRBV5-6	CASSKGQINQPQHF	TGTGCCAGCAGCAAGGGACAGATTAATCAGCCCCAGCATTTT
TRBJ2-2	.	TRBD2	TRBV24-1	CASPRTGTSGLNTGELFF	TGTGCCTCCCCCCGTACCGGGACTAGCGGCTTGAACACCGGGGAGCTGTTTTTT
TRBJ2-6	.	TRBD2	TRBV7-9	CASSPILAGVGANVLTF	TGTGCCAGCAGCCCAATTCTAGCGGGAGTTGGGGCCAACGTCCTGACTTTC
TRBJ2-2	.	.	TRBV4-1	CASSFGGFANTGELFF	TGCGCCAGCAGCTTTGGAGGCTTCGCGAACACCGGGGAGCTGTTTTTT
TRBJ2-3	.	TRBD1	TRBV19	CASSIATGGGSDTQYF	TGTGCCAGTAGTATAGCAACAGGGGGCGGCTCAGATACGCAGTATTTT
TRBJ2-7	.	.	TRBV7-9	CASSFRTTYEQYF	TGTGCCAGCAGCTTCCGGACTACCTACGAGCAGTACTTC
TRBJ1-1	once	TRBD1	TRBV18	CASSIRDRGLDTEAFF	TGTGCCAGCTCAATCCGGGACAGGGGGCTTGACACTGAAGCTTTCTTT